Listed below are T cell receptor beta chains from one sample, sequenced in a study of graft-versus-host responses after intestinal transplantation. Antigens of these TCRs are unknown. Measured with immunoSEQ multiplex PCR; TCRdb has only the in-frame clones, and not every one. The sample has under 25,000 clones, roughly 86% seen once. Source: unstimulated CD8+ T cells sorted from spleen or lymph node cells, taken before transplant. Receptors were obtained from a human donor who was the organ donor for an intestinal transplant. Both conserved end residues are part of each CDR3. D genes are given only for firm matches. Only part of the rows carry a size: once, few, many, or a class if the clone is expanded.

abundance	d_gene	v_gene	j_gene	CDR3aa	CDR3nt
once	NA	TRBV7-6	TRBJ1-4	CASSSMEGLNEKLFF	TGTGCCAGCAGCTCCATGGAGGGTCTTAATGAAAAACTGTTTTTT
NA	TRBD2	TRBV13	TRBJ2-1	CASSFGGRSHNEQFF	TGTGCCAGCAGCTTTGGCGGGAGGTCCCACAATGAGCAGTTCTTC
NA	TRBD2	TRBV7-7	TRBJ2-1	CASSSGIAGYNEQFF	TGTGCCAGCAGCTCGGGTATAGCGGGGTACAATGAGCAGTTCTTC
NA	NA	TRBV25-1	TRBJ1-1	CASSESGNRDTEAFF	TGTGCCAGCAGTGAGTCCGGGAATAGGGACACTGAAGCTTTCTTT
once	NA	TRBV15	TRBJ1-1	CATSRGDSGGYMNTEAFF	TGTGCCACCAGCAGAGGAGACAGCGGGGGATACATGAACACTGAAGCTTTCTTT
once	NA	TRBV4-3	TRBJ1-2	CASSQDFTGEGYTF	TGCGCCAGCAGCCAAGATTTCACGGGGGAAGGCTACACCTTC
NA	TRBD2	TRBV13	TRBJ2-7	CASSLTSGSSYEQYF	TGTGCCAGCAGCTTGACTAGCGGGAGTAGTTACGAGCAGTACTTC
NA	NA	TRBV7-2	TRBJ2-1	CASSFGSGGRNNEQFF	TGTGCCAGCAGCTTCGGTTCCGGGGGCAGAAACAATGAGCAGTTCTTC
once	NA	TRBV7-2	TRBJ2-7	CASSEPGLLVPEQYF	TGTGCCAGCAGCGAACCGGGACTCCTTGTTCCCGAGCAGTACTTC
few	NA	TRBV11-2	TRBJ2-7	CASSFGGSYEQYF	TGTGCCAGCAGCTTCGGGGGCTCCTACGAGCAGTACTTC
NA	TRBD1	TRBV5-1	TRBJ2-6	CATHPTGSGANVLTF	TGCGCCACGCACCCGACAGGGTCTGGGGCCAACGTCCTGACTTTC
NA	NA	TRBV10-3	TRBJ1-2	CAISESEQGVPQGYTF	TGTGCCATCAGTGAGTCGGAACAGGGAGTGCCGCAAGGCTACACCTTC
few	NA	TRBV9	TRBJ2-7	CASSEGPEGADYEQYF	TGTGCCAGCAGCGAAGGCCCGGAGGGGGCTGACTACGAGCAGTACTTC
NA	NA	TRBV19	TRBJ1-4	CASSDRREVNEKLFF	TGTGCCAGTAGTGACCGGCGGGAGGTTAATGAAAAACTGTTTTTT
NA	TRBD1	TRBV27	TRBJ2-2	CASAHYRDREKMTGELFF	TGTGCCAGCGCTCACTACCGGGACAGGGAGAAAATGACCGGGGAGCTGTTTTTT
once	TRBD2	TRBV5-4	TRBJ2-3	CASSLSGPGLAATDTQYF	TGTGCCAGCAGCTTGAGCGGCCCGGGACTAGCGGCAACAGATACGCAGTATTTT
once	NA	TRBV29-1	TRBJ2-7	CSVAGGNHNEQYF	TGCAGCGTTGCGGGCGGGAATCACAACGAGCAGTACTTC
NA	TRBD1	TRBV7-9	TRBJ2-5	CATSGTGSLLGLQETQYF	TGTGCCACCTCCGGGACAGGGTCACTCCTGGGACTCCAAGAGACCCAGTACTTC
NA	NA	TRBV2	TRBJ2-5	CASRQRRSQETQYF	TGTGCCAGCAGGCAGCGGAGGTCCCAAGAGACCCAGTACTTC
NA	NA	TRBV15	TRBJ1-6	CATSRDRVGAPLHF	TGTGCCACCAGCAGAGACAGGGTAGGGGCACCCCTCCACTTT
NA	NA	TRBV6-5	TRBJ2-1	CASSRLVNGEQFF	TGTGCCAGCAGTCGACTAGTTAACGGTGAGCAGTTCTTC
NA	NA	TRBV7-9	TRBJ2-7	CASSFEGLNEQYF	TGTGCCAGCAGCTTCGAGGGGTTGAACGAGCAGTACTTC
NA	NA	TRBV7-6	TRBJ2-2	CASKEDGELFF	TGTGCCAGCAAAGAGGATGGGGAGCTGTTTTTT
NA	TRBD2	TRBV19	TRBJ2-1	CASSISGGFREQFF	TGTGCCAGTAGTATAAGCGGGGGCTTTAGGGAGCAGTTCTTC